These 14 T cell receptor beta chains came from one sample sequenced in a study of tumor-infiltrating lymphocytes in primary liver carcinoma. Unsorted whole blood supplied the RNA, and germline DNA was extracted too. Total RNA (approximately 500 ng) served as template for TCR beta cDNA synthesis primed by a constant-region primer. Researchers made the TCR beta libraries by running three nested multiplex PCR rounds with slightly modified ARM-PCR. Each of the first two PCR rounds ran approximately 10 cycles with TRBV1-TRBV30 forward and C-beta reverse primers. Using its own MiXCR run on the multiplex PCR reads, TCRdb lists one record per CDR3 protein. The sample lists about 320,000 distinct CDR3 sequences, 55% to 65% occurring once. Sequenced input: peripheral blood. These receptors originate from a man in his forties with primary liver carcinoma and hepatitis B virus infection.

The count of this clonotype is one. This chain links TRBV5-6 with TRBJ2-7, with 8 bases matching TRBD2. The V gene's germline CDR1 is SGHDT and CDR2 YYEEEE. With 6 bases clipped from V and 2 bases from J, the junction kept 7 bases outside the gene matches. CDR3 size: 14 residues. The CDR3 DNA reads TGTGCCAGCAACTTTCCGGGACTAGCCTACGAGCAGTACTTC. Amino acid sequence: CASNFPGLAYEQYF.

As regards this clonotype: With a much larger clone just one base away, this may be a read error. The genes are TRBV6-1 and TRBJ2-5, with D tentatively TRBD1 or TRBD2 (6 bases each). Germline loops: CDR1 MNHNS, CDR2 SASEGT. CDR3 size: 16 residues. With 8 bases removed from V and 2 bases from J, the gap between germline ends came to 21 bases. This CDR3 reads CASDKRGVAEQETQYF. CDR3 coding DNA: TGTGCCAGCGACAAAAGGGGGGTGGCAGAGCAAGAGACCCAGTACTTC.

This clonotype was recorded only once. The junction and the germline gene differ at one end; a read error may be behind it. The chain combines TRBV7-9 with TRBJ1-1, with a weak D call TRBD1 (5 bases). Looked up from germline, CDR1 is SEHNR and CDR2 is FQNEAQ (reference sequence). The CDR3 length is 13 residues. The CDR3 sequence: CANSFTGPTEAFF. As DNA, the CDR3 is TGTGCCAACAGCTTTACGGGGCCCACTGAAGCTTTCTTT.

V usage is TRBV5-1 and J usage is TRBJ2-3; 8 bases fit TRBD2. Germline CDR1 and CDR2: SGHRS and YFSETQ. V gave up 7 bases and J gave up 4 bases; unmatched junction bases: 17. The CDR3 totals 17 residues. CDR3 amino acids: CASAPPGLSGSADTQYF. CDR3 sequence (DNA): TGCGCCAGCGCGCCCCCCGGACTAAGCGGGAGCGCAGATACGCAGTATTTT.

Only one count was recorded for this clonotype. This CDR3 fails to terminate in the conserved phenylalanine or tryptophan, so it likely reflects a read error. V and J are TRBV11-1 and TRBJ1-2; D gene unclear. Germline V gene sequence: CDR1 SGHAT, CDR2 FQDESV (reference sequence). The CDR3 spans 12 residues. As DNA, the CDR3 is TGTGCCAGCTGCTTAGTCGGGTATGGCTACACCTCC. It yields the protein CASCLVGYGYTS.

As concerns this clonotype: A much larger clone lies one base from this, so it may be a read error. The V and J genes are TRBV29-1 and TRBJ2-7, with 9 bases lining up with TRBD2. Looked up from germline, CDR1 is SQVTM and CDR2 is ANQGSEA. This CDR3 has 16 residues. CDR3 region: CSIQGFSLAGTYEQCF. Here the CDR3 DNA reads TGCAGCATCCAGGGCTTCTCACTAGCGGGCACCTACGAGCAGTGCTTC.

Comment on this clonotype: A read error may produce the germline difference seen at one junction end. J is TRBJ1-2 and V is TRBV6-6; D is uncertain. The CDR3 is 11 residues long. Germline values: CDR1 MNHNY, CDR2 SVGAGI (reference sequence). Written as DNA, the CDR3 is TGTGTCAGCAGACTTGACCAGGGCTACACCTTC. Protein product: CVSRLDQGYTF.

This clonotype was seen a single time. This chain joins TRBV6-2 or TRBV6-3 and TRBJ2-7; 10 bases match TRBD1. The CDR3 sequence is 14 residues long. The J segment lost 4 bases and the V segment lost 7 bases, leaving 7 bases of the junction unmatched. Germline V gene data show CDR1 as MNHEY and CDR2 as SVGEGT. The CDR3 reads CASKDRGPGYEQYF. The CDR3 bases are TGTGCCAGCAAAGACAGGGGGCCGGGATACGAGCAGTACTTC.

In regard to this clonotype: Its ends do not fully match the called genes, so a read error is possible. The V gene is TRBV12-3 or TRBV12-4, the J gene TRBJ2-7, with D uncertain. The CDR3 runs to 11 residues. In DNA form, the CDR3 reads TGTGCCAACAGTCCATCCTACGAGCAGTACTTC. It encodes CANSPSYEQYF.

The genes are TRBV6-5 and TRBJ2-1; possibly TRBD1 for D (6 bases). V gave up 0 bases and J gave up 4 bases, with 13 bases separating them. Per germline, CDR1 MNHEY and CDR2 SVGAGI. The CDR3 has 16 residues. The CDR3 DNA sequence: TGTGCCAGCAGTTACTCGACAGGCAGGAATTACAATGAGCAGTTCTTC. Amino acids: CASSYSTGRNYNEQFF.

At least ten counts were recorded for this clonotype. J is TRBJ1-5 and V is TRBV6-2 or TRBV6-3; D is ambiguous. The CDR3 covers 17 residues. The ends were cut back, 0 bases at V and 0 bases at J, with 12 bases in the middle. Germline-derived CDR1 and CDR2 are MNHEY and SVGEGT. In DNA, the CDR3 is TGTGCCAGCAGTTACTCGAGGGCGGGGTATAGCAATCAGCCCCAGCATTTT. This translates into CASSYSRAGYSNQPQHF.

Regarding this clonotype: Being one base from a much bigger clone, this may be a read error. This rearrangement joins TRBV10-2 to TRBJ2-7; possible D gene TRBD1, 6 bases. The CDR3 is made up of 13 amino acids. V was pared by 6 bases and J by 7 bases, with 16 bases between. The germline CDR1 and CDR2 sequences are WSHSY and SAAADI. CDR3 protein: CASSLGRGWEQYF. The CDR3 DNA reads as TGCGCCAGCAGCCTAGGCAGGGGATGGGAGCAGTACTTC.

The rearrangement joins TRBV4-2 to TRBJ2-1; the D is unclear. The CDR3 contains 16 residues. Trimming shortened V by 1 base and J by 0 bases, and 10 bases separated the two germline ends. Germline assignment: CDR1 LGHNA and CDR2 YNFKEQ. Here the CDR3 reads CASSQVRIDSYNEQFF. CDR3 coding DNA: TGTGCCAGCAGCCAAGTGAGGATAGACTCCTACAATGAGCAGTTCTTC.

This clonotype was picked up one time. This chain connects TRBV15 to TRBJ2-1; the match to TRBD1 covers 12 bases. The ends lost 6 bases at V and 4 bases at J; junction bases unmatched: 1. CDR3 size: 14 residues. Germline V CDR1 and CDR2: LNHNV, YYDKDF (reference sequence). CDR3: CATRGQGAYNEQFF. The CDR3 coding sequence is TGTGCCACCAGGGGACAGGGGGCTTACAATGAGCAGTTCTTC.